This entry describes one T cell receptor (beta chain). The data were taken from a study of cytomegalovirus exposure and HLA in healthy donors. Researchers ran the PCR with 60 Vbeta and 13 Jbeta primers. Repertoires were generated with immunoSEQ multiplex PCR, while TCRdb's copy carries only in-frame clones and drops some. The repertoire has about 54,000 clones, about four fifths of them found once; the top ten carry about 1.5%. The J segment lost 2 bases and the V segment lost 5 bases, leaving 16 bases of the junction unmatched. The CDR3 spans 20 residues. Germline CDR1 and CDR2: SGHVS and FQNEAQ. The receptor comes from a female donor in good health and CMV-seronegative. The chain has TRBV7-8 and TRBJ2-3; 13 positions match TRBD2. The sequenced material came from PBMCs. CDR3 amino acids: CASSRLARLAGGLITDTQYF. DNA for the CDR3: TGTGCCAGCAGCCGACTAGCGAGACTAGCGGGGGGCCTAATCACAGATACGCAGTATTTT. The full variable domain, in which reference TRBV7-8 and TRBJ2-3 provide the parts outside the CDR3, is GAGVSQSPRYKVAKRGQDVALRCDPISGHVSLFWYQQALGQGPEFLTYFQNEAQLDKSGLPSDRFFAERPEGSVSTLKIQRTQQEDSAVYLCASSRLARLAGGLITDTQYFGPGTRLTVL.